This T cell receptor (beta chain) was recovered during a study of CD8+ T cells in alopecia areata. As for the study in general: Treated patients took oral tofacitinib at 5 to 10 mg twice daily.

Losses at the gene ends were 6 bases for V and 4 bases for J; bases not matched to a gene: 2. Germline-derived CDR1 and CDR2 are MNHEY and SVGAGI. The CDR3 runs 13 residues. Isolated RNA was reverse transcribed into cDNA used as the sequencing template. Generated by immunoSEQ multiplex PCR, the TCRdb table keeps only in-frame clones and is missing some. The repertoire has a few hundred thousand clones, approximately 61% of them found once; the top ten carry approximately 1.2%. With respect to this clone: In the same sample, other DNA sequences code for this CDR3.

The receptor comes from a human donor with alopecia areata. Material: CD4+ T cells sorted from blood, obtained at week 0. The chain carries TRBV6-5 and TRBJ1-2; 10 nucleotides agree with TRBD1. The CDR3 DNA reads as TGTGCCAGCAGCCGGGACAGGGGCTATGGCTACACCTTC. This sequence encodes CASSRDRGYGYTF.